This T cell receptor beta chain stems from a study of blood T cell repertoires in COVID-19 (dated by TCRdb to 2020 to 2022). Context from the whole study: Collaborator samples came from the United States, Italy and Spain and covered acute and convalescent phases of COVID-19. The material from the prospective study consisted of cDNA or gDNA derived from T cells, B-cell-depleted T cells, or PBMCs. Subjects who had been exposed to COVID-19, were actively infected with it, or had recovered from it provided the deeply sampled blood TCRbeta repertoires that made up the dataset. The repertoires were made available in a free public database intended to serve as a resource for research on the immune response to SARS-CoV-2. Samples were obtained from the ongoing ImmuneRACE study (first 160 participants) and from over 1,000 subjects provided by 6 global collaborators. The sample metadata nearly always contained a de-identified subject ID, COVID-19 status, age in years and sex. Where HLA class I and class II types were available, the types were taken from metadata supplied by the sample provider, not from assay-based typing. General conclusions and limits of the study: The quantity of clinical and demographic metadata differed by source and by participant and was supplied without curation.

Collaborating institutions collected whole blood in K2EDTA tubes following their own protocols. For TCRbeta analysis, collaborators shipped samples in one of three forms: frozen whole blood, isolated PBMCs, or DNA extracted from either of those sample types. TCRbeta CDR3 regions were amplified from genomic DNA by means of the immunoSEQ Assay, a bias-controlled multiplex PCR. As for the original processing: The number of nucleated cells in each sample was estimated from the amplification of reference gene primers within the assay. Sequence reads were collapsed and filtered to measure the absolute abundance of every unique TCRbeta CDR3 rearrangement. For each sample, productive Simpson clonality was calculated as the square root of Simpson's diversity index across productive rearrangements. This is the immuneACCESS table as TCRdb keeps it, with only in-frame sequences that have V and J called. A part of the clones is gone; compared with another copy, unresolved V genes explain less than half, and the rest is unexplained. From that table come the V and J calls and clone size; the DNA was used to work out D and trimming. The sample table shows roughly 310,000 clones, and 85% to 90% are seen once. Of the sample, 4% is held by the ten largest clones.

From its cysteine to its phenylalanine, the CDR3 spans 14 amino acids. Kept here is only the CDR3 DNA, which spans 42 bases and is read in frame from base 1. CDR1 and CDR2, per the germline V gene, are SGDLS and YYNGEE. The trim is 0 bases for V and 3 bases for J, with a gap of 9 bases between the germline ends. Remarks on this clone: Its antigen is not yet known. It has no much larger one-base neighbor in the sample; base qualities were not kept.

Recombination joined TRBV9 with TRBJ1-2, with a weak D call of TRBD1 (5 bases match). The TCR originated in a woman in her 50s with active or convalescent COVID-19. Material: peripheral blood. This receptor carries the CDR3 CASSVGDYDYGYTF. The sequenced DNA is TGTGCCAGCAGCGTAGGGGACTACGACTATGGCTACACCTTC.